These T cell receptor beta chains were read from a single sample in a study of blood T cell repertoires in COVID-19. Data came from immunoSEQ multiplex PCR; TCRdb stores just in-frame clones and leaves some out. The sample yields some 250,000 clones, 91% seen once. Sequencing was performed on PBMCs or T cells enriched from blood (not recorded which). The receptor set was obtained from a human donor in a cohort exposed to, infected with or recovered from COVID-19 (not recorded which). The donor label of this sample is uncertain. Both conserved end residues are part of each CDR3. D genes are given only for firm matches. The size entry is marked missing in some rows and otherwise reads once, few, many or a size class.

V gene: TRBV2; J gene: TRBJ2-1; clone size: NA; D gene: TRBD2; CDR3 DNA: TGTGCCAGCAGTGAACACGGAGCGGGGGGGCAAAATGAGCAGTTCTTC; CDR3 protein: CASSEHGAGGQNEQFF
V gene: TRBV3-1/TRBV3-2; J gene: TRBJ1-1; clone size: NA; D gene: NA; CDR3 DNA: TGTGCCAGCAGCCAAGATACAGACACTGAAGCTTTCTTT; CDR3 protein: CASSQDTDTEAFF
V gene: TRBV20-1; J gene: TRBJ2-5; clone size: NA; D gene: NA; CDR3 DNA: TGCAGTGCCTATGCGGGAGAGACCCAGTACTTC; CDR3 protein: CSAYAGETQYF
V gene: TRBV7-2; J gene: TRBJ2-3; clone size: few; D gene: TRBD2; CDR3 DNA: TGTGCCAGCAGCTTACTAGCGGGGGGCCAGGCAGATACGCAGTATTTT; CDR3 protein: CASSLLAGGQADTQYF
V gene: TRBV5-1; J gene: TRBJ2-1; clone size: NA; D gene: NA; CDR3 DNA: TGCGCCAGCAGCTTGAAGGAGTCGATAGACTACAATGAGCAGTTCTTC; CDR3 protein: CASSLKESIDYNEQFF
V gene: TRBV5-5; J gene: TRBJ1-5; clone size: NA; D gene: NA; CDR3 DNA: TGTGCCAGCAGCTTGGGGCTCAGGCGAAATCAGCCCCAGCATTTT; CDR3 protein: CASSLGLRRNQPQHF
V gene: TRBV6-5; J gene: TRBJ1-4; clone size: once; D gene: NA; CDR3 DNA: TGTGCCAGCAGTTACTCGCGCCAGGGTGGTGAAAAACTGTTTTTT; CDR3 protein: CASSYSRQGGEKLFF
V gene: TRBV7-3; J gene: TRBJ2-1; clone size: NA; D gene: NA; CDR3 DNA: TGTGCCAGCAGCTCGGGGGGCCTGGACAATGAGCAGTTCTTC; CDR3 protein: CASSSGGLDNEQFF
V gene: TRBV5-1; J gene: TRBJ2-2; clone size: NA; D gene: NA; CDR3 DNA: TGCGCCAGCAGCTTGGGAGACAGGAACACCGGGGAGCTGTTTTTT; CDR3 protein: CASSLGDRNTGELFF
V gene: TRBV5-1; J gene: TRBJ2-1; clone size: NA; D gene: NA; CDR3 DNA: TGCGCCAGCAGCTTGTACTACAATGAGCAGTTCTTC; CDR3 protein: CASSLYYNEQFF
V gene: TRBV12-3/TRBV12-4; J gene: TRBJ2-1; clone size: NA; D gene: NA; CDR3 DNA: TGTGCCAGCAGTGTCCGTGGGGGGTATGAGCAGTTCTTC; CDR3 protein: CASSVRGGYEQFF
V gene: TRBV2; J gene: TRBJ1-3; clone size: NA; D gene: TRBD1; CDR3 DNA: TGTGCCAGCAGTGAACAGGGGGCCATAGGAGGAAACACCATATATTTT; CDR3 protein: CASSEQGAIGGNTIYF
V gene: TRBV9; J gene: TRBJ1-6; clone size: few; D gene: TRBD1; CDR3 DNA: TGTGCCAGCAGTAACGGACAGGGCTCACCCCTCCACTTT; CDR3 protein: CASSNGQGSPLHF
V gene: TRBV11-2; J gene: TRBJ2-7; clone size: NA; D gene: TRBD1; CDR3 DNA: TGTGCCAGCAGCCCCCTCGGCGGACAGGGGGCAATCTACGAGCAGTACTTC; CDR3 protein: CASSPLGGQGAIYEQYF
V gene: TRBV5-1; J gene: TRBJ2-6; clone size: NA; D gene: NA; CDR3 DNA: TGCGCCAGCAGCTTGCAGGGTTTCGGAGCCAACGTCCTGACTTTC; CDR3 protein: CASSLQGFGANVLTF
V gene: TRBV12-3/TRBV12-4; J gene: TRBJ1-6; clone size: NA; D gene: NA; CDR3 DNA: TGTGCCAGCAGTCGTCTGAATTCACCCCTCCACTTT; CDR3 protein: CASSRLNSPLHF
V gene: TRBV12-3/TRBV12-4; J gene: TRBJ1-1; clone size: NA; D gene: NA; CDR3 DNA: TGTGCCAGCGTTACAGGGTTGAACACTGAAGCTTTCTTT; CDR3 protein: CASVTGLNTEAFF
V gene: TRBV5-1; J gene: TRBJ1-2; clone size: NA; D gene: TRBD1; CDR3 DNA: TGCGCCAGCAGCCCCGGACAGGGGGCCCACTTTAACTATGGCTACACCTTC; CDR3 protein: CASSPGQGAHFNYGYTF
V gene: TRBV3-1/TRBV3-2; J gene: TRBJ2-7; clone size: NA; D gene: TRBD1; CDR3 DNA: TGTGCCAGCAGCCAAGATTTCGGGACAGGTGACTACGAGCAGTACTTC; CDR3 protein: CASSQDFGTGDYEQYF
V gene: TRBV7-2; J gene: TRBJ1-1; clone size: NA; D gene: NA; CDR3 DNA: TGTGCCAGCAGCCCCTCAGGCGTCTCCCTGAACACTGAAGCTTTCTTT; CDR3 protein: CASSPSGVSLNTEAFF
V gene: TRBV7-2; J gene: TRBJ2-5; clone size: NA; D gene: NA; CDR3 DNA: TGTGCCAGCAGCTTTAGGGGCGGACGCCAAGAGACCCAGTACTTC; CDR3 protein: CASSFRGGRQETQYF
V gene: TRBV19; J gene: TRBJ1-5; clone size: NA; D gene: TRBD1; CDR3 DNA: TGTGCCAGTAGTGACCCACAGGGGGCTCTGGTCAGCAATCAGCCCCAGCATTTT; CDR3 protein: CASSDPQGALVSNQPQHF
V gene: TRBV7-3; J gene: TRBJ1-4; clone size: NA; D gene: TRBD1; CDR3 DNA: TGTGCCAGCAGCTTAGGGGCGGCACAGGGGGAAAAACTGTTTTTT; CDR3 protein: CASSLGAAQGEKLFF
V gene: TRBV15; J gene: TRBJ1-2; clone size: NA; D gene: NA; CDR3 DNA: TGTGCCACCAGCAGCCCGGGGAGGTGGGGGGAAGGAGGCTACACCTTC; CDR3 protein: CATSSPGRWGEGGYTF
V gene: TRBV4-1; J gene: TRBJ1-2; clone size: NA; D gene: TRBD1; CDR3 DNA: TGCGCCAGCAGCCAAGGGGTTTACAGGGGCGGTGGCTACACCTTC; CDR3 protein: CASSQGVYRGGGYTF
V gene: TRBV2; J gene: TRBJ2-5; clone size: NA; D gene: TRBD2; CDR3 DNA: TGTGCCAGCAGTGTGGCGGGGGGGCAGGCAGAGGAGACCCAGTACTTC; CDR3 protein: CASSVAGGQAEETQYF
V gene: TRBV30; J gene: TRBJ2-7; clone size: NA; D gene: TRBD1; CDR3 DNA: TGTGCCTGGAGTGCGATGACCCCCGACAGGGCCCACGAGCAGTACTTC; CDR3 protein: CAWSAMTPDRAHEQYF
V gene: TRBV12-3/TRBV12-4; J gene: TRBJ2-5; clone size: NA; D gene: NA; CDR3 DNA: TGTGCCAGCAGTCCCGGGAAGAAAGAGACCCAGTACTTC; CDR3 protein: CASSPGKKETQYF
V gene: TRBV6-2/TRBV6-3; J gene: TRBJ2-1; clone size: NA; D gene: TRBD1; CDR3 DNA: TGTGCCAGCAGTTACACAGGGGGCGAAATGGGGAATGAGCAGTTCTTC; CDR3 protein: CASSYTGGEMGNEQFF
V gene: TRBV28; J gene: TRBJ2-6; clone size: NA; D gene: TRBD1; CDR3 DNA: TGTGCCAGCACCGGCGGACAGGGATTTGAGGGGGCCAACGTCCTGACTTTC; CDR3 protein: CASTGGQGFEGANVLTF
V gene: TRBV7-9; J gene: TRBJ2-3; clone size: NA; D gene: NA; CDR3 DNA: TGTGCCAGCAGCCTCATCCGGGGCAGGGACACATCAGATACGCAGTATTTT; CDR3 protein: CASSLIRGRDTSDTQYF
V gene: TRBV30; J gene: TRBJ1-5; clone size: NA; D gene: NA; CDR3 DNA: TGTGCCTGGACGGGGTCGGCTGGGCAGCCCCAGCATTTT; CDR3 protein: CAWTGSAGQPQHF
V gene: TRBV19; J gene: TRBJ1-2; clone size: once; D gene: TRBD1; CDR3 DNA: TGTGCCAGTAGAAGATTGGGACAGGGGTTACACTATGGCTACACCTTC; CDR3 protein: CASRRLGQGLHYGYTF
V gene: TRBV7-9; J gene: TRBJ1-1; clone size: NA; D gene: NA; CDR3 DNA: TGTGCCAGCAGCCTGACCGGACTGGACACTGAAGCTTTCTTT; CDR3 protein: CASSLTGLDTEAFF
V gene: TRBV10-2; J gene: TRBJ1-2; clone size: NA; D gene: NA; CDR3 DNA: TGCGCCAGCAGCAAACTCCCGGACAGCAACTATGGCTACACCTTC; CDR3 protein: CASSKLPDSNYGYTF
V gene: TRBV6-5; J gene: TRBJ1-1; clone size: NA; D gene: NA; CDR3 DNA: TGTGCCAGCAGCCCGGATCCGGGGGAAGCTTTCTTT; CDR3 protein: CASSPDPGEAFF
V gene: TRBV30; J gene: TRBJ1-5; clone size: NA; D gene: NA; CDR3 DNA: TGTGCCTGGAGGCAGGGTCCCAATCAGCCCCAGCATTTT; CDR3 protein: CAWRQGPNQPQHF